This is a list of T cell receptor beta chains from one sample in a study of cytomegalovirus exposure and HLA in healthy donors. TCRdb keeps only in-frame clones here, not all; method: immunoSEQ multiplex PCR. The repertoire holds 150,000 to 200,000 clones, around four fifths seen once, with 7% to 8.5% in the top ten. The sequenced material came from PBMCs. These receptors came from a male donor in good health and CMV-seropositive. Both conserved end residues are part of each CDR3. Fields, in order: V gene, J gene, D gene, clone size, CDR3 protein, CDR3 DNA. The D gene is left open where the match is weak. Clone size appears in some rows only: once, few, many, or a class for an expanded clone.

v_gene: TRBV6-5; j_gene: TRBJ2-7; d_gene: NA; abundance: NA; CDR3aa: CASSYVGGYEQYF; CDR3nt: TGTGCCAGCAGTTATGTGGGGGGATACGAGCAGTACTTC
v_gene: TRBV5-4; j_gene: TRBJ1-2; d_gene: TRBD1; abundance: NA; CDR3aa: CASSRLDRGRDYGYTF; CDR3nt: TGTGCCAGCAGCCGACTCGACAGGGGGCGGGACTATGGCTACACCTTC
v_gene: TRBV7-9; j_gene: TRBJ1-2; d_gene: TRBD1; abundance: NA; CDR3aa: CSSSLALGQGEDGYTF; CDR3nt: TGTTCCAGCAGCTTAGCCCTAGGACAGGGCGAAGATGGCTACACCTTC
v_gene: TRBV6-1; j_gene: TRBJ2-5; d_gene: NA; abundance: NA; CDR3aa: CASSGTYQETQYF; CDR3nt: TGTGCCAGCAGTGGGACATATCAAGAGACCCAGTACTTC
v_gene: TRBV7-8; j_gene: TRBJ1-1; d_gene: TRBD1; abundance: NA; CDR3aa: CASSSRTGLTEAFF; CDR3nt: TGTGCCAGCAGCTCCAGGACAGGTTTGACTGAAGCTTTCTTT
v_gene: TRBV5-1; j_gene: TRBJ2-7; d_gene: TRBD1; abundance: NA; CDR3aa: CASSLGDRGLSYEQYF; CDR3nt: TGCGCCAGCAGCTTAGGTGACAGGGGCCTCTCCTACGAGCAGTACTTC
v_gene: TRBV18; j_gene: TRBJ2-5; d_gene: TRBD1; abundance: NA; CDR3aa: CASADRGYQSETQYF; CDR3nt: TGTGCCAGCGCAGACAGGGGCTACCAATCGGAGACCCAGTACTTC
v_gene: TRBV9; j_gene: TRBJ2-5; d_gene: NA; abundance: once; CDR3aa: CASSALEETQYF; CDR3nt: TGTGCCAGCAGCGCTCTTGAAGAGACCCAGTACTTC
v_gene: TRBV27; j_gene: TRBJ2-7; d_gene: NA; abundance: once; CDR3aa: CASSPDSSSYEQYF; CDR3nt: TGTGCCAGCAGTCCGGACAGCAGCTCCTACGAGCAGTACTTC
v_gene: TRBV4-3; j_gene: TRBJ1-1; d_gene: NA; abundance: few; CDR3aa: CASSQGYRRANTEAFF; CDR3nt: TGCGCCAGCAGCCAAGGGTATCGCAGGGCGAACACTGAAGCTTTCTTT
v_gene: TRBV6-5; j_gene: TRBJ1-2; d_gene: NA; abundance: NA; CDR3aa: CASSYNGGEGYGYTF; CDR3nt: TGTGCCAGCAGTTACAATGGGGGCGAAGGCTATGGCTACACCTTC
v_gene: TRBV7-2; j_gene: TRBJ1-5; d_gene: NA; abundance: NA; CDR3aa: CASSLGGFNQPQHF; CDR3nt: TGTGCCAGCAGCTTGGGGGGTTTCAATCAGCCCCAGCATTTT
v_gene: TRBV6-1; j_gene: TRBJ1-1; d_gene: NA; abundance: NA; CDR3aa: CASSARGFEAFF; CDR3nt: TGTGCCAGCAGTGCACGGGGGTTTGAAGCTTTCTTT
v_gene: TRBV30; j_gene: TRBJ1-2; d_gene: NA; abundance: NA; CDR3aa: CAWSGTSYGYTF; CDR3nt: TGTGCCTGGAGCGGGACTTCCTATGGCTACACCTTC
v_gene: TRBV5-6; j_gene: TRBJ1-1; d_gene: NA; abundance: few; CDR3aa: CASSLGSTEAFF; CDR3nt: TGTGCCAGCAGCTTGGGGAGCACTGAAGCTTTCTTT
v_gene: TRBV2; j_gene: TRBJ1-5; d_gene: NA; abundance: few; CDR3aa: CASSDEGDNQPQHF; CDR3nt: TGTGCCAGCAGTGATGAAGGGGACAATCAGCCCCAGCATTTT
v_gene: TRBV27; j_gene: TRBJ2-7; d_gene: NA; abundance: NA; CDR3aa: CASSPRGGVLSSYEQYF; CDR3nt: TGTGCCAGCAGCCCCCGGGGTGGGGTTCTCAGCTCCTACGAGCAGTACTTC
v_gene: TRBV4-2; j_gene: TRBJ1-2; d_gene: TRBD1; abundance: NA; CDR3aa: CASSQPGTGAHYGYTF; CDR3nt: TGTGCCAGCAGCCAACCGGGGACAGGGGCTCACTATGGCTACACCTTC
v_gene: TRBV23-1; j_gene: TRBJ1-2; d_gene: NA; abundance: NA; CDR3aa: CASRVLVPCPRTELYGYTF; CDR3nt: TGCGCCAGCAGGGTTTTGGTCCCCTGTCCGAGGACAGAATTGTATGGCTACACCTTC
v_gene: TRBV6-6; j_gene: TRBJ1-3; d_gene: TRBD1; abundance: NA; CDR3aa: CASSYSTGGGNTIYF; CDR3nt: TGTGCCAGCAGTTACTCGACAGGGGGCGGAAACACCATATATTTT
v_gene: TRBV5-1; j_gene: TRBJ2-7; d_gene: TRBD1; abundance: NA; CDR3aa: CASSLDWDRGREQYF; CDR3nt: TGCGCCAGCAGCTTGGATTGGGACAGGGGGCGCGAGCAGTACTTC
v_gene: TRBV19; j_gene: TRBJ1-2; d_gene: NA; abundance: NA; CDR3aa: CARGRGGWNYGYTF; CDR3nt: TGTGCCAGGGGTCGGGGGGGGTGGAACTATGGCTACACCTTC
v_gene: TRBV7-9; j_gene: TRBJ1-6; d_gene: TRBD1; abundance: few; CDR3aa: CASSSGTGNSPLHF; CDR3nt: TGTGCCAGCAGCTCCGGGACAGGGAATTCACCCCTCCACTTT
v_gene: TRBV11-3; j_gene: TRBJ2-3; d_gene: TRBD1; abundance: NA; CDR3aa: CASSPTRTGGADTQYF; CDR3nt: TGTGCCAGCAGCCCTACCCGGACAGGGGGCGCAGATACGCAGTATTTT
v_gene: TRBV6-1; j_gene: TRBJ2-7; d_gene: NA; abundance: NA; CDR3aa: CASSEAGLAFVEQYF; CDR3nt: TGTGCCAGCAGTGAAGCGGGACTGGCGTTTGTAGAGCAGTACTTC
v_gene: TRBV4-1; j_gene: TRBJ2-1; d_gene: TRBD2; abundance: NA; CDR3aa: CASSQAGVLYNEQFF; CDR3nt: TGCGCCAGCAGCCAGGCGGGGGTCCTCTACAATGAGCAGTTCTTC
v_gene: TRBV30; j_gene: TRBJ2-5; d_gene: TRBD2; abundance: NA; CDR3aa: CAWNVGTSGIWETQYF; CDR3nt: TGTGCCTGGAACGTTGGGACTAGCGGGATTTGGGAGACCCAGTACTTC
v_gene: TRBV27; j_gene: TRBJ2-7; d_gene: TRBD1; abundance: NA; CDR3aa: CASRQGRSEQYF; CDR3nt: TGTGCCAGCCGACAGGGCAGGAGCGAGCAGTACTTC
v_gene: TRBV7-6; j_gene: TRBJ2-3; d_gene: NA; abundance: once; CDR3aa: CASSPRGIRTDTQYF; CDR3nt: TGTGCCAGCAGCCCCAGGGGAATCCGCACAGATACGCAGTATTTT
v_gene: TRBV19; j_gene: TRBJ1-1; d_gene: NA; abundance: few; CDR3aa: CASSIDRGTEAFF; CDR3nt: TGTGCCAGTAGTATAGATCGGGGCACTGAAGCTTTCTTT
v_gene: TRBV7-3; j_gene: TRBJ2-2; d_gene: TRBD2; abundance: NA; CDR3aa: CASSSQAGGTGELFF; CDR3nt: TGTGCCAGCTCTTCCCAAGCGGGGGGGACCGGGGAGCTGTTTTTT
v_gene: TRBV30; j_gene: TRBJ1-2; d_gene: TRBD1; abundance: NA; CDR3aa: CAWSGGQGAFYGYTF; CDR3nt: TGTGCCTGGAGTGGAGGACAGGGGGCTTTTTATGGCTACACCTTC
v_gene: TRBV27; j_gene: TRBJ1-1; d_gene: NA; abundance: NA; CDR3aa: CTVRAGTEAFF; CDR3nt: TGTACCGTTAGGGCGGGGACTGAAGCTTTCTTT
v_gene: TRBV19; j_gene: TRBJ2-1; d_gene: NA; abundance: NA; CDR3aa: CASSIYYEQFF; CDR3nt: TGTGCCAGTAGTATATACTATGAGCAGTTCTTC
v_gene: TRBV5-1; j_gene: TRBJ1-1; d_gene: TRBD1; abundance: NA; CDR3aa: CASSLWTGLNTEAFF; CDR3nt: TGCGCCAGCAGCTTGTGGACAGGACTAAACACTGAAGCTTTCTTT
v_gene: TRBV27; j_gene: TRBJ2-7; d_gene: TRBD1; abundance: NA; CDR3aa: CASSQGQGPYEQYF; CDR3nt: TGTGCCAGCAGTCAGGGACAGGGGCCCTACGAGCAGTACTTC
v_gene: TRBV6-1; j_gene: TRBJ2-5; d_gene: TRBD1; abundance: NA; CDR3aa: CASSGILGQGGETQYF; CDR3nt: TGTGCCAGCAGTGGGATCCTCGGACAGGGAGGAGAGACCCAGTACTTC
v_gene: TRBV6-1; j_gene: TRBJ2-3; d_gene: NA; abundance: NA; CDR3aa: CASTARLTDTQYF; CDR3nt: TGTGCCAGCACCGCCAGACTCACAGATACGCAGTATTTT
v_gene: TRBV14; j_gene: TRBJ2-7; d_gene: TRBD1; abundance: few; CDR3aa: CASGQGYEQYF; CDR3nt: TGTGCCAGTGGACAGGGCTACGAGCAGTACTTC
v_gene: TRBV25-1; j_gene: TRBJ1-1; d_gene: TRBD1; abundance: few; CDR3aa: CASSEDGTDEAFF; CDR3nt: TGTGCCAGCAGTGAAGACGGGACAGATGAAGCTTTCTTT
v_gene: TRBV7-2; j_gene: TRBJ1-2; d_gene: NA; abundance: NA; CDR3aa: CASSLTGGGGYGYTF; CDR3nt: TGTGCCAGCAGCCTAACCGGGGGGGGAGGCTATGGCTACACCTTC
v_gene: TRBV5-1; j_gene: TRBJ1-1; d_gene: TRBD1; abundance: NA; CDR3aa: CASSQAPDRANTEAFF; CDR3nt: TGCGCCAGCAGCCAAGCTCCGGACAGGGCCAACACTGAAGCTTTCTTT
v_gene: TRBV9; j_gene: TRBJ2-7; d_gene: TRBD1; abundance: NA; CDR3aa: CASSLGGTGGEEQYF; CDR3nt: TGTGCCAGCAGCCTAGGGGGGACAGGGGGCGAGGAGCAGTACTTC
v_gene: TRBV5-5; j_gene: TRBJ2-7; d_gene: TRBD1; abundance: few; CDR3aa: CASSWDPGTGAYEQYF; CDR3nt: TGTGCCAGCAGCTGGGACCCCGGGACAGGGGCCTACGAGCAGTACTTC
v_gene: TRBV6-1; j_gene: TRBJ2-2; d_gene: NA; abundance: few; CDR3aa: CASSEAPDTGELFF; CDR3nt: TGTGCCAGCAGTGAAGCGCCGGACACCGGGGAGCTGTTTTTT
v_gene: TRBV15; j_gene: TRBJ2-5; d_gene: TRBD1; abundance: NA; CDR3aa: CATSRDLNRGLQETQYF; CDR3nt: TGTGCCACCAGCAGAGATCTCAACAGGGGCCTGCAAGAGACCCAGTACTTC
v_gene: TRBV14; j_gene: TRBJ1-4; d_gene: NA; abundance: NA; CDR3aa: CASSQELRGLGEKLFF; CDR3nt: TGTGCCAGCAGCCAAGAATTGCGGGGGCTCGGGGAAAAACTGTTTTTT
v_gene: TRBV5-1; j_gene: TRBJ2-2; d_gene: TRBD1; abundance: NA; CDR3aa: CASSLGQGNTGELFF; CDR3nt: TGCGCCAGCAGCTTGGGACAGGGAAACACCGGGGAGCTGTTTTTT
v_gene: TRBV2; j_gene: TRBJ2-3; d_gene: TRBD2; abundance: few; CDR3aa: CASTFTSGGSDTQYF; CDR3nt: TGTGCCAGCACCTTTACTAGCGGGGGGTCCGATACGCAGTATTTT
v_gene: TRBV18; j_gene: TRBJ2-7; d_gene: TRBD2; abundance: once; CDR3aa: CASSPTRTSGDYEQYF; CDR3nt: TGTGCCAGCTCACCCACCCGGACTAGCGGGGATTACGAGCAGTACTTC